A single sample gave rise to the 24 T cell receptor beta chains below, sequenced in a study of cytomegalovirus exposure and HLA in healthy donors. Primers: 60 Vbeta forward and 13 Jbeta reverse. The method was immunoSEQ multiplex PCR; TCRdb's version includes in-frame clones alone and lacks a portion of them. Altogether some 140,000 clones are present, approximately 64% being singletons, with the ten largest covering approximately 2.5%. The sequencing sample was made of PBMCs. The receptors shown here come from a middle-aged woman in good health and CMV-seronegative.

The table lists this clone with a few counts. This chain links TRBV7-6 with TRBJ2-3, with 7 bases that match TRBD1. Germline CDR1 and CDR2: SGHVS and FNYEAQ. The CDR3 contains 14 residues. The J segment lost 4 bases and the V segment lost 2 bases, leaving 3 bases of the junction unmatched. CDR3 bases: TGTGCCAGCAGCTTAAACAGGGGTGCAGATACGCAGTATTTT. Residues: CASSLNRGADTQYF.

V gene TRBV9 combines with J gene TRBJ2-2, with D hard to call. Between the trimmed V and J ends, which lost 2 bases and 0 bases, there was a span of 8 bases. CDR1 is SGDLS, CDR2 YYNGEE, per germline. The CDR3 extends over 15 amino acids. The CDR3 spells CASSVKSSNTGELFF. CDR3 nucleotides: TGTGCCAGCAGCGTGAAGAGTTCGAACACCGGGGAGCTGTTTTTT.

The chain has TRBV9 and TRBJ1-1; no definite D call. CDR1 is SGDLS and CDR2 is YYNGEE in the germline V gene. This CDR3 region has 15 residues. V lost 4 bases and J lost 0, with 13 bases in between. The CDR3: CASSPHTDMNTEAFF. The CDR3 region has the DNA TGTGCCAGCAGCCCACACACCGACATGAACACTGAAGCTTTCTTT.

The J gene is TRBJ2-2, the V gene TRBV7-2; 9 nucleotides align to TRBD1. V shed 3 bases and J 6 bases; nucleotides not matched to a gene: 5. The germline CDR1 and CDR2 sequences are SGHTA and FQGNSA. This CDR3 is 15 amino acids long. For the CDR3, the DNA is TGTGCCAGCAGCTTGGGGACAGGGTGGCCCGGGGAGCTGTTTTTT. It specifies CASSLGTGWPGELFF.

Only one count was recorded for this clone. The junction and the germline gene differ at one end; a read error may be behind it. The chain uses TRBV5-1 and TRBJ1-4; TRBD1 aligns across 8 bases. The CDR3 extends over 17 amino acids. CDR1 and CDR2 (germline): SGHRS, YFSETQ. This CDR3 reads CASSYGQGGGTNERLFF. CDR3 coding DNA: TGCGCCAGCAGCTATGGACAGGGTGGGGGAACTAATGAAAGACTGTTTTTT.

On this clone itself: A read error may account for a junction end that differs from germline. The chain joins TRBV5-6 to TRBJ2-7, with a weak D call TRBD2 (6 bases). CDR1 and CDR2 (germline): SGHDT, YYEEEE. CDR3 length: 12 residues. CDR3 region: CASTLGTVEQYF. The DNA of the CDR3 is TGTGCCAGCACCTTGGGGACTGTCGAGCAGTACTTC.

This clone was counted only a few times. V is TRBV6-6 and J is TRBJ1-1; unclear D gene. This CDR3 region has 15 residues. Germline CDR1 MNHNY, CDR2 SVGAGI (reference sequence). V dropped 6 bases and J dropped 1 base, with 15 bases sitting between them. The CDR3 DNA sequence: TGTGCCAGCAGCCCACCCCGGGCGGGGAACACTGAAGCTTTCTTT. Amino acids: CASSPPRAGNTEAFF.

A few counts support this clone. This chain uses TRBV27 with TRBJ2-2; no definite D call. V shed 2 bases and J shed 5 bases, with 9 bases lying between them. The CDR3 contains 14 residues. Germline lookup yields CDR1 MNHEY and CDR2 SMNVEV (reference sequence). The CDR3 here is CASSLRLVTGELFF. Here the CDR3 DNA reads TGTGCCAGCAGTTTAAGGCTAGTTACCGGGGAGCTGTTTTTT.

CDR3 in amino acids: CAWRRSISGTGSYEQYF. Here the CDR3 DNA reads TGTGCCTGGAGACGATCAATCTCCGGGACAGGATCCTACGAGCAGTACTTC. The V gene is TRBV30, the J gene TRBJ2-7, with 8 bases identical to TRBD1. The junction had 14 bases not matched to a gene; V was cut back by 3 bases and J by 1 base. From germline, CDR1 is GTSNPN and CDR2 SVGIG (reference sequence). CDR3 size: 17 residues.

The chain recombines TRBV14 with TRBJ1-2; 8 nucleotides agree with TRBD1. V lost 3 bases, J lost 8 bases, and 8 bases stayed unmatched. Germline CDR1 reads SGHDN; CDR2 reads FVKESK. The CDR3 covers 14 residues. The CDR3 loop is CASSQGGQAGGYTF. CDR3 in DNA: TGTGCCAGCAGCCAGGGGGGACAGGCCGGCGGCTACACCTTC.

The gene calls are TRBV11-2 and TRBJ1-1; possibly TRBD1 for D (6 bases). Trimming cost V 5 bases and J 4 bases, with 20 bases left between them. This CDR3 is built from 16 residues. Germline CDR1 reads SGHAT; CDR2 reads FQNNGV. CDR3 coding DNA: TGTGCCAGCAGCCCAGGGAGGGGGGGACGAGCCACTGAAGCTTTCTTT. This sequence encodes CASSPGRGGRATEAFF.

This sequence joins TRBV6-1 and TRBJ2-7; D remains unclear. Germline V gives CDR1 MNHNS, CDR2 SASEGT. V lost 11 bases and J lost 5, with 19 bases in between. The CDR3 covers 13 residues. The CDR3 sequence is CACLAVPKNEQYF. CDR3 nucleotide sequence: TGTGCCTGTCTCGCGGTCCCGAAGAACGAGCAGTACTTC.

This sequence joins TRBV7-2 and TRBJ2-1, with 13 positions matching TRBD2. The CDR3 length is 18 residues. The germline V gene encodes CDR1 SGHTA and CDR2 FQGNSA. J gave up 2 bases and V 2 bases, and 6 bases lay outside the gene matches. For the CDR3, the DNA is TGTGCCAGCAGCTTACCTACAGGGACTAGCGGGGCCTACAATGAGCAGTTCTTC. It codes for CASSLPTGTSGAYNEQFF.

The V and J genes are TRBV5-1 and TRBJ1-6; a weak D match, TRBD1 (5 bases). The CDR3 has 16 residues. Trimming left V 0 bases short and J 11 bases short, with 18 bases between. The germline V gene encodes CDR1 SGHRS and CDR2 YFSETQ. CDR3 nucleotides: TGCGCCAGCAGCTTGGTTGTAGCCCTATTAGGGGCACCCCTCCACTTT. It specifies CASSLVVALLGAPLHF.

This clone occurred once. The rearrangement links TRBV25-1 to TRBJ1-1, with D uncertain. Trimming shortened V by 4 bases and J by 5 bases, and 5 bases separated the two germline ends. Germline V gene lookup returns CDR1 MGHDK and CDR2 SYGVNS. This CDR3 has 11 residues. As DNA, the CDR3 is TGTGCCAGCAGTGCGGGGACTGAAGCTTTCTTT. Encoded protein: CASSAGTEAFF.

J is TRBJ1-2 and V is TRBV4-1; D call uncertain. CDR1 is MGHRA and CDR2 is YSYEKL in the germline V gene. Deletions cut 2 bases from V and 0 bases from J, with 10 bases between. The CDR3 sequence is 15 residues long. The chain's CDR3 is CASSQFRGSNYGYTF. In DNA, the CDR3 is TGCGCCAGCAGCCAATTTCGAGGGTCTAACTATGGCTACACCTTC.

The chain joins TRBV7-2 to TRBJ2-7, with TRBD1 matching over 9 bases. Trimming at V came to 0 bases and at J to 6 bases, leaving 9 bases not matched to a gene. Germline V gives CDR1 SGHTA, CDR2 FQGNSA. The CDR3 is 16 residues long. CDR3 region: CASSLAGTGKLIEQYF. In DNA, the CDR3 is TGTGCCAGCAGCTTAGCCGGGACAGGGAAATTGATCGAGCAGTACTTC.

The chain uses TRBV28 and TRBJ1-3; unclear D gene. The CDR3 sequence is 15 residues long. Germline CDR1 reads MDHEN; CDR2 reads SYDVKM. V lost 10 bases and J 0 bases, leaving 16 bases between the germline ends. The CDR3 is CATRAGRGSGNTIYF. DNA for the CDR3: TGTGCCACCAGAGCCGGACGGGGCTCTGGAAACACCATATATTTT.

V is TRBV18 and J is TRBJ1-2; 7 bases match TRBD1. The junction had 12 bases not matched to a gene; V was cut back by 2 bases and J by 0 bases. Germline values: CDR1 KGHSH, CDR2 LQKENI. The CDR3 runs 18 residues. This CDR3 reads CASSPILTGIQANYGYTF. DNA of the CDR3: TGTGCCAGCTCACCAATCTTGACAGGGATACAAGCTAACTATGGCTACACCTTC. Drawing the rest from reference TRBV18 and TRBJ1-2, the complete variable domain is NAGVMQNPRHLVRRRGQEARLRCSPMKGHSHVYWYRQLPEEGLKFMVYLQKENIIDESGMPKERFSAEFPKEGPSILRIQQVVRGDSAAYFCASSPILTGIQANYGYTFGSGTRLTVV.

The chain links TRBV15 to TRBJ1-5; no reliable D call. The V and J ends lost 0 bases and 7 bases respectively, with 13 bases between them. In germline, CDR1 is LNHNV, CDR2 YYDKDF (reference sequence). CDR3 length equals 15 residues. This CDR3 is CATSRDTGNGQPQHF. In nucleotides, the CDR3 is TGTGCCACCAGCAGAGACACGGGGAATGGGCAGCCCCAGCATTTT.

This clone was recorded a few times. The chain uses TRBV6-1 and TRBJ1-5; weak D call: TRBD1 (5 bases). CDR1 MNHNS and CDR2 SASEGT come from the germline V gene. The CDR3 is 14 amino acids. Trimming removed 9 bases at V and 1 base at J, with 13 bases between. The CDR3: CASLGTTSNQPQHF. CDR3 nucleotide sequence: TGTGCCAGTCTTGGGACTACAAGCAATCAGCCCCAGCATTTT.

In its sample, this clone was seen a few times. The V call is TRBV7-2, the J call TRBJ1-4; 9 bases match TRBD1. CDR1 is SGHTA and CDR2 is FQGNSA in the germline V gene. This CDR3 spans 16 amino acids. J lost 4 bases, V lost 6 bases, and 9 bases had no gene match. DNA of the CDR3: TGTGCCAGCAGACAGGGGGCCTTTTTGGGTAATGAAAAACTGTTTTTT. It translates to CASRQGAFLGNEKLFF.

The rearrangement links TRBV7-3 to TRBJ2-1; D may be TRBD2 (5 bases). The germline V gene has CDR1 SGHTA and CDR2 FQGTGA. Trimming pared 3 bases from V and 8 bases from J, leaving 11 bases between. This CDR3 has 13 amino acids. The chain's CDR3 is CASSLLLGDEQFF. CDR3 nucleotide sequence: TGTGCCAGCAGCTTGCTCTTGGGAGATGAGCAGTTCTTC.

V usage is TRBV15 and J usage is TRBJ2-3, with D maybe TRBD2 (5 bases). Germline CDR1 LNHNV, CDR2 YYDKDF (reference sequence). Deletions cut 1 base from V and 0 bases from J, with 17 bases between. The CDR3 is 18 residues long. The CDR3 DNA reads as TGTGCCACCAGCAGAGGACTACTCCTAATAGAAAGCACAGATACGCAGTATTTT. It translates to CATSRGLLLIESTDTQYF.